Shown below are 27 T cell receptor beta chains from a single sample sequenced in a study of response to subunit inactivated influenza vaccine (dated by TCRdb to the late 2010s). The library was produced with RT-PCR. The sample was run on an Illumina HiSeq 2500. Using fastp at Q25 and MiXCR, TCRdb reprocessed the public reads and kept productive beta chains. Rows are combined by CDR3 protein, so each entry shows the most common genes and DNA. The sample data list around 600,000 distinct CDR3 sequences, and approximately 10% of these were observed just once. 11% of the sample rests with the top ten. These data are also associated with another study on T cells expressing NK-cell markers. The second publication reports: TCR beta cDNA libraries were prepared using 5'RACE template switching, which introduced a universal primer site and unique molecular identifiers.

Sequenced here: PBMCs from blood, sampled on the day of vaccination. These receptors were obtained from a man aged 50 to 59 who received an inactivated influenza vaccine. Donor details come from another sample of the same person, matched by shared clones.

This clonotype was found a few times. The J gene is TRBJ1-2, the V gene TRBV5-1; TRBD1 might be the D (5 bases). In germline, CDR1 is SGHRS, CDR2 YFSETQ. The CDR3 is 15 amino acids. Trimming left V 0 bases short and J 2 bases short, with 11 bases between. Here the CDR3 reads CASSLALAGNYGYTF. The CDR3 bases are TGCGCCAGCAGCTTGGCCTTGGCAGGGAACTATGGCTACACCTTC.

This clonotype occurred many times. The genes are TRBV7-2 and TRBJ2-5; no definite D call. V dropped 4 bases and J dropped 7 bases, with 10 bases sitting between them. Germline V CDR1 and CDR2: SGHTA, FQGNSA. The CDR3 is made up of 12 amino acids. In DNA, the CDR3 is TGTGCCAGCAGCTCCTCGAAGGGGACCCAGTACTTC. This gives the protein CASSSSKGTQYF.

This clonotype was seen repeatedly, ten times or more. The chain combines TRBV4-3 with TRBJ2-1, with 10 bases matching TRBD2. The length of the CDR3 is 17 residues. With 2 bases clipped from V and 5 bases from J, the junction kept 9 bases outside the gene matches. Germline-derived CDR1 and CDR2 are LGHNA and YSLEER. This CDR3 reads CASSQSLGLAKNNEQFF. The DNA of the CDR3 is TGCGCCAGCAGCCAAAGTTTGGGACTAGCGAAAAACAATGAGCAGTTCTTC.

The chain recombines TRBV5-1 with TRBJ2-3; D perhaps matches TRBD2 (6 bases). Trimming stripped 0 bases from V and 2 bases from J, with 10 bases between. This CDR3 is 15 amino acids long. Germline loops: CDR1 SGHRS, CDR2 YFSETQ. For the CDR3, the DNA is TGCGCCAGCAGCTTGGGGAGGGGTGACACAGATACGCAGTATTTT. Protein sequence: CASSLGRGDTDTQYF.

This rearrangement joins TRBV5-1 to TRBJ2-3; 7 nucleotides agree with TRBD1. The CDR3 totals 15 residues. The junction had 10 bases not matched to a gene; V was cut back by 4 bases and J by 5 bases. Germline V gene sequence: CDR1 SGHRS, CDR2 YFSETQ. The CDR3 region is CASSLQTGMVDTQYF. CDR3 in DNA: TGCGCCAGCAGCCTACAGACAGGGATGGTAGATACGCAGTATTTT.

The table lists this clonotype with a few counts. V is TRBV6-5 and J is TRBJ2-1, with 8 positions matching TRBD2. The J segment lost 7 bases and the V segment lost 0 bases, leaving 11 bases of the junction unmatched. CDR1 is MNHEY and CDR2 is SVGAGI in the germline V gene. This CDR3 spans 17 amino acids. For the CDR3, the DNA is TGTGCCAGCAGTTACTCGAGTGCGCGGGGGGCTCGTAATGAGCAGTTCTTC. The encoded protein is CASSYSSARGARNEQFF.

There are a few counts of this clonotype. The chain uses TRBV20-1 and TRBJ2-1; 10 positions agree with TRBD2. Germline values: CDR1 DFQATT, CDR2 SNEGSKA (reference sequence). V shed 6 bases, J shed 4 bases, and the junction held 6 bases outside the gene matches. The CDR3 runs to 14 residues. CDR3 in DNA: TGCAGTGCCCCCCTAGCGGGGGATTACAATGAGCAGTTCTTC. It specifies CSAPLAGDYNEQFF.

This clonotype was detected only a few times. V gene TRBV12-3 or TRBV12-4 combines with J gene TRBJ2-2; D is unresolved. The length of the CDR3 is 14 residues. Trimming left V 5 bases short and J 0 bases short, with 7 bases between. The CDR3 loop is CASSKLPNTGELFF. CDR3 bases: TGTGCCAGCAGTAAGCTGCCGAACACCGGGGAGCTGTTTTTT.

The V and J genes are TRBV7-2 and TRBJ2-3; 8 bases line up with TRBD2. There are 17 residues in the CDR3. Germline trimming cut 4 bases from V and 1 base from J; bases unmatched to any gene: 10. In germline, CDR1 is SGHTA, CDR2 FQGNSA. The CDR3 nucleotides read TGTGCCAGCAGCTCGCTTCTTAGCGGGGTAGGCACAGATACGCAGTATTTT. Translation: CASSSLLSGVGTDTQYF.

This clonotype was detected only a few times. V and J are TRBV20-1 and TRBJ2-1; 9 bases line up with TRBD1. After removal of 3 bases from V and 10 bases from J, the junction contained 13 bases not matched to a gene. The CDR3 length is 15 residues. Germline CDR1 and CDR2: DFQATT and SNEGSKA (reference sequence). CDR3 residues: CSASRRDRGRGEQFF. Written as DNA, the CDR3 is TGCAGTGCTAGTCGTAGAGACAGGGGGAGGGGCGAGCAGTTCTTC.

This clonotype was found once. The rearrangement links TRBV7-6 to TRBJ2-7, with D tentatively TRBD2 (6 bases). Trimming left V 0 bases short and J 3 bases short, with 12 bases between. Germline CDR1 SGHVS, CDR2 FNYEAQ. The CDR3 consists of 15 residues. The CDR3 reads CASSLAETSNYEQYF. DNA for the CDR3: TGTGCCAGCAGCTTAGCGGAGACTAGTAACTACGAGCAGTACTTC. The full variable domain, rest sourced from reference TRBV7-6 and TRBJ2-7, is GAGVSQSPRYKVTKRGQDVALRCDPISGHVSLYWYRQALGQGPEFLTYFNYEAQQDKSGLPNDRFSAERPEGSISTLTIQRTEQRDSAMYRCASSLAETSNYEQYFGPGTRLTVT.

This chain links TRBV28 with TRBJ2-4; D assignment may be TRBD1 or TRBD2 (5 bases each). The length of the CDR3 is 14 residues. The V gene lost 4 bases and the J gene lost 1 base, with 8 bases spanning the gap. From germline, CDR1 is MDHEN and CDR2 SYDVKM. This CDR3 reads CASSSGTAKNIQYF. CDR3 in DNA: TGTGCCAGCAGTTCTGGGACGGCCAAAAACATTCAGTACTTC.

This clonotype has a handful of counts. The chain couples TRBV12-3 or TRBV12-4 to TRBJ2-1, with TRBD1 as a possible D gene (5 bases). The CDR3 has 14 amino acids. V was shortened by 5 bases and J by 1 base, with 9 bases between the two germline ends. This chain's CDR3 is CASSARESYNEQFF. CDR3 nucleotides: TGTGCCAGCAGTGCCAGGGAATCCTACAATGAGCAGTTCTTC.

This clonotype was seen repeatedly, ten times or more. V gene TRBV28 combines with J gene TRBJ2-7; D gene ambiguous. CDR1 and CDR2 (germline): MDHEN, SYDVKM. The CDR3 totals 13 residues. The germline V and J ends were trimmed by 5 bases and 0 bases, with 8 bases remaining between them. The CDR3 is CASSETPSYEQYF. CDR3 bases: TGTGCCAGCAGTGAAACCCCCTCCTACGAGCAGTACTTC.

The chain recombines TRBV5-1 with TRBJ2-3, with 12 bases fitting TRBD2. J was trimmed by 1 base and V by 3 bases; bases with no gene match: 3. Germline assignment: CDR1 SGHRS and CDR2 YFSETQ. This CDR3 has 16 residues. Here the CDR3 reads CASSYGTSGCTDTQYF. The CDR3 DNA follows: TGCGCCAGCAGCTACGGGACTAGCGGGTGCACAGATACGCAGTATTTT.

This clonotype has at least ten counts. This rearrangement joins TRBV5-1 to TRBJ2-7; TRBD1 aligns across 9 bases. V shed 4 bases, J shed 6 bases, and the junction held 8 bases outside the gene matches. The CDR3 extends over 14 amino acids. Per germline, CDR1 SGHRS and CDR2 YFSETQ. The CDR3 nucleotides read TGCGCCAGCAGCGTGGGACAGGGAATGGGCGAGCAGTACTTC. It translates to CASSVGQGMGEQYF.

The chain carries TRBV2 and TRBJ1-1, with TRBD1 identical over 7 bases. V lost 7 bases and J lost 0; bases outside the gene matches: 8. The CDR3 sequence is 15 residues long. Per germline, CDR1 SNHLY and CDR2 FYNNEI. Here the CDR3 reads CASNLEGQLNTEAFF. In DNA, the CDR3 is TGTGCCAGCAACCTCGAGGGACAGCTGAACACTGAAGCTTTCTTT.

In this sample, this clonotype turned up a few times. The J gene is TRBJ1-2, the V gene TRBV28, with no clear D. V was shortened by 3 bases and J by 4 bases, with 12 bases between the two germline ends. The CDR3 has 14 amino acids. Germline V CDR1 and CDR2: MDHEN, SYDVKM. This chain's CDR3 is CASSFTGSLYGYTF. In DNA form, the CDR3 reads TGTGCCAGCAGTTTCACCGGGTCCCTCTATGGCTACACCTTC.

The rearrangement uses TRBV20-1 and TRBJ2-7; D is perhaps TRBD1 (6 bases). Germline V gives CDR1 DFQATT, CDR2 SNEGSKA (reference sequence). There are 14 residues in the CDR3. V was shortened by 5 bases and J by 3 bases, with 17 bases between the two germline ends. The CDR3 protein is CSAFDRLMDYEQYF. The CDR3 coding sequence is TGCAGTGCTTTCGACAGGCTGATGGACTACGAGCAGTACTTC.

The chain joins TRBV28 to TRBJ2-1; weak D call: TRBD1 (6 bases). The CDR3 sequence is 16 residues long. V shed 6 bases and J shed 2 bases, with 17 bases lying between them. CDR1 is MDHEN and CDR2 is SYDVKM in the germline V gene. The CDR3 region is CASSSFVGATYNEQFF. Here the CDR3 DNA reads TGTGCCAGCAGCTCTTTTGTGGGGGCAACCTACAATGAGCAGTTCTTC.

J is TRBJ2-1 and V is TRBV3-1; D assignment may be TRBD1 or TRBD2 (6 bases each). Germline lookup yields CDR1 LGHDT and CDR2 YNNKEL (reference sequence). Trimming removed 4 bases from V and 5 bases from J, with 18 bases in between. The CDR3 loop spans 16 amino acids. For the CDR3, the DNA is TGTGCCAGCAGCCGGATCATAGGGGGGTCCGACAATGAGCAGTTCTTC. The encoded protein is CASSRIIGGSDNEQFF.

At least ten counts were recorded for this clonotype. The genes are TRBV4-3 and TRBJ1-1; tentatively, D is TRBD1 (6 bases). The CDR3 spans 15 residues. Germline V gene data show CDR1 as LGHNA and CDR2 as YSLEER. V lost 0 bases and J 4 bases, leaving 12 bases between the germline ends. The CDR3 sequence is CASSQEGGLSTEAFF. CDR3 bases: TGCGCCAGCAGCCAAGAAGGGGGGCTGAGCACTGAAGCTTTCTTT.

The sample holds a few counts of this clonotype. Germline and junction disagree at one end, which may indicate a read error. This chain uses TRBV20-1 with TRBJ1-6, with D unclear. Per germline, CDR1 DFQATT and CDR2 SNEGSKA (reference sequence). The CDR3 covers 13 residues. Written as DNA, the CDR3 is TGCAGTGCGAGAGTACGGAATAATTCACCCCTCCACTTT. Translation: CSARVRNNSPLHF.

This clonotype turned up a few times. DNA for the CDR3: TGTGCCAGCTCACCACCTCAGGGACACCAAAACACAGATACGCAGTATTTT. Translation gives CASSPPQGHQNTDTQYF. The chain is built from TRBV18 and TRBJ2-3; tentative D call: TRBD1 (6 bases). CDR1 is KGHSH, CDR2 LQKENI, per germline. The germline V and J ends were trimmed by 0 bases and 2 bases, with 15 bases remaining between them. The CDR3 runs to 17 residues.

This clonotype was observed many times. The chain combines TRBV28 with TRBJ2-2; D call uncertain. The germline V gene encodes CDR1 MDHEN and CDR2 SYDVKM. V lost 4 bases to trimming and J lost 7 bases, with 22 bases between them. CDR3 length equals 17 residues. The CDR3 DNA reads as TGTGCCAGCAGTTCGATCGATAGACTCGGTGGCTTCGGGGAGCTGTTTTTT. Translating gives CASSSIDRLGGFGELFF.

Many counts were recorded for this clonotype. The gene calls are TRBV5-1 and TRBJ1-6; D perhaps matches TRBD1 (5 bases). Trimming took 7 bases from V and 4 from J, leaving 9 bases between them. This CDR3 is 13 amino acids long. Germline assignment: CDR1 SGHRS and CDR2 YFSETQ. In DNA, the CDR3 is TGCGCCAGCCGCCAGGGTTATAATTCACCCCTCCACTTT. This translates into CASRQGYNSPLHF.

This clonotype has more than one count but fewer than ten. The chain recombines TRBV14 with TRBJ2-2; the match to TRBD2 covers 7 bases. In germline, CDR1 is SGHDN, CDR2 FVKESK. This CDR3 comprises 18 residues. J lost 0 bases, V lost 4 bases, and 11 bases had no gene match. The CDR3 nucleotides are TGTGCCAGCAGCCGTCGCTATTCCGGGACTACGAACACCGGGGAGCTGTTTTTT. It specifies CASSRRYSGTTNTGELFF.